This section outlines one TCR beta chain sequence together with its context. This sample was included in a study of blood T cell repertoires in COVID-19. At the level of the study: The samples span acute and convalescent COVID-19 from the United States, Italy and Spain. The analysed material was cDNA or gDNA that came from T cells, B-cell-depleted T cells, or PBMCs.

Original handling: Estimation of nucleated cell counts relied on the amplification of reference gene primers. TCRdb's table, derived via immunoSEQ multiplex PCR, lists solely in-frame clones and lacks some. For V, J and clone size, that table is used; D and trimming come from the DNA. Of about 220,000 clones in the sample, about three quarters are singletons; the top ten hold about 7.2%. V lost 5 bases and J 5 bases, leaving 16 bases between the germline ends. The germline V gene has CDR1 GTSNPN and CDR2 SVGIG (reference sequence). The CDR3 totals 13 residues. The TCR originated in a woman aged 70-85 years with acute or convalescent COVID-19. The chain uses TRBV30 and TRBJ2-7; tentatively, D is TRBD1 (7 bases). Sequencing input: peripheral blood. CDR3 DNA sequence: TGTGCCTGGGCGGGACAGAGCTCTAACGAGCAGTACTTC. Translated: CAWAGQSSNEQYF.